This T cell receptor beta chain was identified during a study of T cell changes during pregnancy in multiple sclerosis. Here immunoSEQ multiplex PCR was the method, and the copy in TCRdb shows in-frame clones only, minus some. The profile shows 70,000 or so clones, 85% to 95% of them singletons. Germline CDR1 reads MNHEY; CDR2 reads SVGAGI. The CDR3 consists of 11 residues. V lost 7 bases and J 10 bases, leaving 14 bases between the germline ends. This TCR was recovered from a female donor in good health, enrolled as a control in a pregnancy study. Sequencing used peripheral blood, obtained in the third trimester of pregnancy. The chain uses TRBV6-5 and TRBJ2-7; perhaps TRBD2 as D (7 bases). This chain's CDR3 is CASNKGGFQYF. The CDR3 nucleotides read TGTGCCAGCAATAAGGGGGGGTTCCAGTACTTC.